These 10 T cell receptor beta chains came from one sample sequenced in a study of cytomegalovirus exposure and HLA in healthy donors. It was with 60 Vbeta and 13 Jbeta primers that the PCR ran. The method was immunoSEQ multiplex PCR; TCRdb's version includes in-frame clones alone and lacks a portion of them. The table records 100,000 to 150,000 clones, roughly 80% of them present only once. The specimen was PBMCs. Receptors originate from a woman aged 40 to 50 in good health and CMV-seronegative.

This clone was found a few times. CDR3 sequence (DNA): TGTGCCAGCAGCCAAGAACAGGGGGATTCGAGCACAGATACGCAGTATTTT. Its translation: CASSQEQGDSSTDTQYF. The chain uses TRBV4-2 and TRBJ2-3; 8 bases are a match to TRBD1. Germline-derived CDR1 and CDR2 are LGHNA and YNFKEQ. There are 17 residues in the CDR3. The ends lost 0 bases at V and 0 bases at J; junction bases unmatched: 5.

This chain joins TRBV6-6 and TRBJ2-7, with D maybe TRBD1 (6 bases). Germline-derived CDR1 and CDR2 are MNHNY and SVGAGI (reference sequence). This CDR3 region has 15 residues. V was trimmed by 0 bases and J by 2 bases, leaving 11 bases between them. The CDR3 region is CASSYSQGSAYEQYF. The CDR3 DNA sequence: TGTGCCAGCAGTTACTCGCAGGGGAGCGCCTACGAGCAGTACTTC.

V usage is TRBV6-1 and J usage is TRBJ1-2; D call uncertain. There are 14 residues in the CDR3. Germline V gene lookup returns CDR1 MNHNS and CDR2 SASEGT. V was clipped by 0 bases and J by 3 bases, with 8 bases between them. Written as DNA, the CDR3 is TGTGCCAGCAGTGAAGCTCCGGGGTACTATGGCTACACCTTC. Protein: CASSEAPGYYGYTF.

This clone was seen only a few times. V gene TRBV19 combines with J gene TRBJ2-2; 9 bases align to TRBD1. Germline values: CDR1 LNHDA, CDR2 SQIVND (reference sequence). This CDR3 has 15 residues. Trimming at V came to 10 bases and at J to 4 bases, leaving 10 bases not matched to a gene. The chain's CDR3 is CATNTGGLVTGELFF. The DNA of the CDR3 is TGTGCCACTAATACAGGGGGCCTGGTCACCGGGGAGCTGTTTTTT.

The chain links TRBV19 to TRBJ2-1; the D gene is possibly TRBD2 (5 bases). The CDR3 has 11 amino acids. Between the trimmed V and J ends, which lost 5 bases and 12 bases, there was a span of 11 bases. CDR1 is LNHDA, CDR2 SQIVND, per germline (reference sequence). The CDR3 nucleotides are TGTGCCAGTAGTTCGGTCGGAGGGCAGTTCTTC. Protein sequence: CASSSVGGQFF.

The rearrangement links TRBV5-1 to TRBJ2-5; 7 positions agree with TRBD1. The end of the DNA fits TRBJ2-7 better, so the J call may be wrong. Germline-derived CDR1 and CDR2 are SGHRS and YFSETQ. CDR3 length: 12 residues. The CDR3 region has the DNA TGCGCCAGCAGTGAGGGGGCTTACGAGCAGTACTTC. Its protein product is CASSEGAYEQYF.

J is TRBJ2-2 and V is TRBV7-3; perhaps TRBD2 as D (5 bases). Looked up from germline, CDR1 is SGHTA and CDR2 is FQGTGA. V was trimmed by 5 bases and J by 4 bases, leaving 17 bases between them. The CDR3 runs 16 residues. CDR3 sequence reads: CASSPSRLAFTGELFF. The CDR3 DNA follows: TGTGCCAGCAGCCCCTCTAGGCTAGCTTTCACCGGGGAGCTGTTTTTT. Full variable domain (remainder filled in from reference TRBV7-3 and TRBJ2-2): GAGVSQTPSNKVTEKGKYVELRCDPISGHTALYWYRQSLGQGPEFLIYFQGTGAADDSGLPNDRFFAVRPEGSVSTLKIQRTERGDSAVYLCASSPSRLAFTGELFFGEGSRLTVL.

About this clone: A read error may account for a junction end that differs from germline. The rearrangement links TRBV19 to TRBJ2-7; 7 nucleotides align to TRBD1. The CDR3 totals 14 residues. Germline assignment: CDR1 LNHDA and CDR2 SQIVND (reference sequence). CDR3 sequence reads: CASSLETGVYEQYF. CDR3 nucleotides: TGTGCCAGTAGTCTAGAAACAGGGGTCTACGAGCAGTACTTC.

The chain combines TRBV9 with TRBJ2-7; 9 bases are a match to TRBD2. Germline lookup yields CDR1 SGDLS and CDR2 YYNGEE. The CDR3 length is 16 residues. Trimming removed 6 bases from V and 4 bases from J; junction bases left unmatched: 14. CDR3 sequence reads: CASTPGLVAGAYEQYF. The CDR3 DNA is TGTGCCAGCACTCCAGGTCTAGTAGCGGGGGCTTACGAGCAGTACTTC.

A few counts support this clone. In DNA, the CDR3 is TGTGCCAGCAGCTCGACCGGGAGAAGGAATGAAAAACTGTTTTTT. Translation gives CASSSTGRRNEKLFF. The genes are TRBV5-4 and TRBJ1-4; no definite D call. V was cut by 3 bases and J by 5 bases, with 14 bases left in between. The CDR3 has 15 amino acids. CDR1 is SGHNT and CDR2 is YYREEE in the germline V gene (reference sequence).